The subject of this entry is one T cell receptor (beta chain). Data came from immunoSEQ multiplex PCR; TCRdb stores just in-frame clones and leaves some out. This sample has roughly 180,000 clones, with more than 85% found just once. This record comes from a study of control samples from healthy donors and cancer patients. Germline loops: CDR1 SEHNR, CDR2 FQNEAQ (reference sequence). CDR3 length: 16 amino acids. V was cut by 6 bases and J by 5 bases, with 20 bases left in between. The sample was blood. The source of this sequence is a woman between 40 and 50 years old in good health. The chain recombines TRBV7-9 with TRBJ2-1; a weak D match, TRBD2 (6 bases). As DNA, the CDR3 is TGTGCCAGCAGTTCTGCATCCGGGACTTTTAACAATGAGCAGTTCTTC. It yields the protein CASSSASGTFNNEQFF. Drawing the rest from reference TRBV7-9 and TRBJ2-1, the complete variable domain is DTGVSQNPRHKITKRGQNVTFRCDPISEHNRLYWYRQTLGQGPEFLTYFQNEAQLEKSRLLSDRFSAERPKGSFSTLEIQRTEQGDSAMYLCASSSASGTFNNEQFFGPGTRLTVL.